This T cell receptor beta chain was identified in a study of cytomegalovirus exposure and HLA in healthy donors. Details on this clone: Its antigen is unidentified.

Findings of the study overall: TCR beta chains numbering more than 150 were designated cytomegalovirus-associated.

Data came from immunoSEQ multiplex PCR; TCRdb stores just in-frame clones and leaves some out. The table has 90,000 or so clones, 96% seen once. This CDR3 spans 15 amino acids. CDR1 is MDHEN and CDR2 is SYDVKM in the germline V gene. V gave up 5 bases and J gave up 3 bases; unmatched junction bases: 8. Sequencing was performed on PBMCs. This receptor was identified in a man younger than 35 in good health and CMV-seronegative. The chain combines TRBV28 with TRBJ2-7; 9 bases agree with TRBD2. DNA for the CDR3: TGTGCCAGCAGTATAAGCGGGAGGAGACACTACGAGCAGTACTTC. It encodes CASSISGRRHYEQYF.